This T cell receptor (beta chain) derives from a study of ipilimumab plus nivolumab after autologous stem cell transplantation. Study-wide findings and caveats: The authors say TCR, Treg and microbiome findings warrant further study.

In the case of this clone: The antigen is not known.

Checkpoint therapy with ipilimumab 1 mg/kg began 14 to 28 days after transplant. Assay used: immunoSEQ multiplex PCR; TCRdb lists only in-frame clones, some missing. The sample carries about 84,000 clones, nearly 85% recorded once. The V and J ends lost 5 bases and 4 bases respectively, with 23 bases between them. The CDR3 totals 17 residues. Germline V CDR1 and CDR2: SGHVS, FQNEAQ. This clonotype was obtained from a male donor with diffuse large B-cell lymphoma. This chain links TRBV7-8 with TRBJ2-5, with a possible D match to TRBD2 (5 bases). The sample in question was PBMCs, obtained in a trial of ipilimumab plus nivolumab as post-transplant consolidation. CDR3 in DNA: TGTGCCAGCAGCCGAGGGCGGAGCCGGGCCCTCGGAGAGACCCAGTACTTC. Its translation is CASSRGRSRALGETQYF.